Below are 13 T cell receptor beta chains sequenced from a single sample in a study of shared clonotypes between healthy human individuals. Data came from immunoSEQ multiplex PCR; TCRdb stores just in-frame clones and leaves some out. This table holds approximately 440,000 clones, roughly 80% found once. The sample comprised PBMCs. Source of these receptors: a woman aged 40-49 years in good health. Some clones in this sample may be carry-over from other donors' samples.

Points on this clone: Being one base from a much bigger clone, this may be a read error. This chain links TRBV30 with TRBJ2-1, with 11 bases matching TRBD2. The V segment lost 0 bases and the J segment 12 bases; nucleotides outside the gene matches: 7. This CDR3 is 14 amino acids long. Germline CDR1 reads GTSNPN; CDR2 reads SVGIG (reference sequence). This CDR3 is CAWSVQLAGAGQFF. The CDR3, as DNA: TGTGCCTGGAGTGTACAACTAGCGGGAGCTGGGCAGTTCTTC. Combining the CDR3 with reference TRBV30 and TRBJ2-1 gives the whole variable domain SQTIHQWPATLVQPVGSPLSLECTVEGTSNPNLYWYRQAAGRGLQLLFYSVGIGQISSEVPQNLSASRPQDRQFILSSKKLLLSDSGFYLCAWSVQLAGAGQFFGPGTRLTVL.

The V and J genes are TRBV6-6 and TRBJ2-7; 8 bases are a match to TRBD1. CDR1 and CDR2 (germline): MNHNY, SVGAGI (reference sequence). This CDR3 spans 15 amino acids. V trimming: 0 bases; J trimming: 4 bases; junction bases outside the gene matches: 5. The CDR3 reads CASSYSDRAGYEQYF. The CDR3 bases are TGTGCCAGCAGTTACTCGGACAGGGCAGGGTACGAGCAGTACTTC.

The gene calls are TRBV10-2 and TRBJ2-1; D not resolved. Germline CDR1 is WSHSY and CDR2 is SAAADI. The CDR3 spans 15 residues. Trimming cost V 6 bases and J 8 bases, with 20 bases left between them. This CDR3 reads CASRPLNPRFHEQFF. CDR3 coding DNA: TGCGCCAGCAGACCCCTGAATCCCAGGTTCCATGAGCAGTTCTTC.

The chain is built from TRBV5-6 and TRBJ1-1, with a possible D match to TRBD1 (5 bases). In germline, CDR1 is SGHDT, CDR2 YYEEEE. The CDR3 consists of 17 residues. Trimming took off 5 bases at V and 1 base at J, with 21 bases between the two ends. The CDR3 nucleotides read TGTGCCAGCAGGAGGTTAAGTACGGGACGGTCGAACACTGAAGCTTTCTTT. Its protein is CASRRLSTGRSNTEAFF.

The chain couples TRBV4-2 to TRBJ2-1; 12 bases align to TRBD2. The trim removed 3 bases at V and 5 bases at J, leaving 11 bases unmatched. The CDR3 spans 18 residues. Germline V gene lookup returns CDR1 LGHNA and CDR2 YNFKEQ. For the CDR3, the DNA is TGTGCCAGCAGCCAGGGGACTAGCGGGCAGTGGGCTAACAATGAGCAGTTCTTC. The encoded protein is CASSQGTSGQWANNEQFF.

This clone was observed once. The chain carries TRBV25-1 and TRBJ2-6, with D hard to call. CDR1 and CDR2 (germline): MGHDK, SYGVNS. The V gene lost 1 base and the J gene lost 0 bases, with 7 bases spanning the gap. This CDR3 region has 16 residues. The CDR3 nucleotides are TGTGCCAGCAGTGAATCACGGAGCTCTGGGGCCAACGTCCTGACTTTC. Translating it yields CASSESRSSGANVLTF.

The gene calls are TRBV5-1 and TRBJ2-7; TRBD2 agrees at 15 bases. The CDR3 is made up of 19 amino acids. V lost 6 bases to trimming and J lost 2 bases; unmatched junction nucleotides: 15. Germline V CDR1 and CDR2: SGHRS, YFSETQ. The CDR3 region has the DNA TGCGCCAGCACCCGGCTATGGACTAGCGGGAGGGATAGTACCTACGAGCAGTACTTC. Its translation is CASTRLWTSGRDSTYEQYF.

The chain recombines TRBV5-1 with TRBJ2-1, with D unresolved. CDR3 length: 13 residues. The germline V gene encodes CDR1 SGHRS and CDR2 YFSETQ. V lost 0 bases and J lost 6, with 7 bases in between. This CDR3 is CASSLVGFNEQFF. CDR3 nucleotides: TGCGCCAGCAGCTTGGTTGGCTTCAATGAGCAGTTCTTC. The full variable domain, in which reference TRBV5-1 and TRBJ2-1 provide the parts outside the CDR3, is KAGVTQTPRYLIKTRGQQVTLSCSPISGHRSVSWYQQTPGQGLQFLFEYFSETQRNKGNFPGRFSGRQFSNSRSEMNVSTLELGDSALYLCASSLVGFNEQFFGPGTRLTVL.

Only one count was recorded for this clone. This rearrangement joins TRBV18 to TRBJ2-1, with TRBD2 as a possible D gene (5 bases). The CDR3 loop spans 14 amino acids. The V and J ends lost 8 bases and 7 bases respectively, with 18 bases between them. Germline values: CDR1 KGHSH, CDR2 LQKENI. CDR3 DNA sequence: TGTGCCAGCACCCTCAGTGGGAGTGGAAATGAGCAGTTCTTC. Translation: CASTLSGSGNEQFF.

This rearrangement joins TRBV27 to TRBJ2-5; the D gene is possibly TRBD1 (6 bases). With 2 bases removed from V and 5 bases from J, the gap between germline ends came to 18 bases. Looked up from germline, CDR1 is MNHEY and CDR2 is SMNVEV (reference sequence). The CDR3 is 16 amino acids. For the CDR3, the DNA is TGTGCCAGCAGTTTACCGAACGGACAGCCCCGGGAGACCCAGTACTTC. It translates to CASSLPNGQPRETQYF.

The chain is built from TRBV7-9 and TRBJ1-1; D is unclear. V shed 1 base and J shed 0 bases, with 9 bases lying between them. CDR1 SEHNR and CDR2 FQNEAQ come from the germline V gene (reference sequence). This CDR3 region has 15 residues. The CDR3 DNA is TGTGCCAGCAGCTTAGTTACAGCCATGAACACTGAAGCTTTCTTT. Translated, it gives CASSLVTAMNTEAFF.

The sample holds many counts of this clone. At one of its ends the junction is not consistent with the germline gene, which may arise from a read error. The chain recombines TRBV4-3 with TRBJ2-7; 9 bases are shared with TRBD1. Germline V gene lookup returns CDR1 LGHNA and CDR2 YSLEER. The CDR3 runs 15 residues. DNA of the CDR3: TGCGCCAGCAGCCGGTTAGGGGACAGGGCCTATGAGCAGTACTTC. As protein: CASSRLGDRAYEQYF.

The chain is built from TRBV5-4 and TRBJ2-2; D gene ambiguous. Germline assignment: CDR1 SGHNT and CDR2 YYREEE (reference sequence). V dropped 4 bases and J dropped 4 bases, with 8 bases sitting between them. CDR3 length equals 13 residues. CDR3 residues: CASSRSSTGELFF. CDR3 nucleotide sequence: TGTGCCAGCAGCCGAAGTAGCACCGGGGAGCTGTTTTTT.